Below are 27 T cell receptor beta chains sequenced from a single sample in a study of T cell responses to AZD1222 COVID-19 vaccine. Produced via immunoSEQ multiplex PCR; TCRdb's table is partial and in-frame only. This sample has approximately 110,000 clones; roughly 88% occur once, and the top ten carry roughly a sixth. The sequencing used peripheral blood, collected on day 0 of AZD1222 vaccination. Every receptor here comes from an adult in good health.

This clone was seen just once. The genes are TRBV27 and TRBJ2-7; possibly TRBD1 or TRBD2 for D (6 bases each). V lost 8 bases to trimming and J lost 6 bases, with 20 bases between them. Per germline, CDR1 MNHEY and CDR2 SMNVEV (reference sequence). CDR3 length: 14 amino acids. The CDR3, as DNA: TGTGCCAGCGGCACAATTCGTGGGGGGCGCGAGCAGTACTTC. Encoded protein: CASGTIRGGREQYF.

The chain recombines TRBV7-9 with TRBJ1-5, with D tentatively TRBD1 (6 bases). Germline-derived CDR1 and CDR2 are SEHNR and FQNEAQ (reference sequence). V was cut by 5 bases and J by 3 bases, with 14 bases left in between. The CDR3 contains 15 residues. The CDR3 sequence is CASSRTGHNNQPQHF. In DNA, the CDR3 is TGTGCCAGCAGCCGAACAGGGCATAACAATCAGCCCCAGCATTTT. The full variable domain, completed using reference TRBV7-9 and TRBJ1-5, is DTGVSQNPRHKITKRGQNVTFRCDPISEHNRLYWYRQTLGQGPEFLTYFQNEAQLEKSRLLSDRFSAERPKGSFSTLEIQRTEQGDSAMYLCASSRTGHNNQPQHFGDGTRLSIL.

V is TRBV7-2 and J is TRBJ2-5; unclear D gene. The germline V and J ends were trimmed by 1 base and 1 base, with 7 bases remaining between them. CDR3 length: 14 amino acids. Germline V gene data show CDR1 as SGHTA and CDR2 as FQGNSA. The CDR3, as DNA: TGTGCCAGCAGCTTAGAAGTGGCCCAAGAGACCCAGTACTTC. This sequence encodes CASSLEVAQETQYF.

This chain uses TRBV6-2 or TRBV6-3 with TRBJ2-7, with D uncertain. The V end was cut by 1 base, the J end by 0 bases, with 13 bases between. This CDR3 is built from 16 residues. Germline V gene sequence: CDR1 MNHEY, CDR2 SVGEGT. CDR3 region: CASSYLAEPYSYEQYV. The CDR3 nucleotides are TGTGCCAGCAGTTACTTAGCCGAACCTTACTCCTACGAGCAGTACGTC.

The chain joins TRBV9 to TRBJ1-1, with D hard to call. V lost 1 base and J lost 11, with 12 bases in between. This CDR3 spans 12 amino acids. The germline V gene encodes CDR1 SGDLS and CDR2 YYNGEE. As DNA, the CDR3 is TGTGCCAGCAGCGTATCGACTAGCGAGGCTTTCTTT. Translating it yields CASSVSTSEAFF.

The gene calls are TRBV5-6 and TRBJ2-7, with D unresolved. CDR1 and CDR2 (germline): SGHDT, YYEEEE. CDR3 size: 11 residues. The V end was cut by 0 bases, the J end by 7 bases, with 5 bases between. CDR3 nucleotide sequence: TGTGCCAGCAGCTTGGACAGAGAGCAGTACTTC. It codes for CASSLDREQYF.

This chain links TRBV2 with TRBJ1-2, with D unclear. The CDR3 has 13 residues. Trimming cost V 4 bases and J 0 bases, with 6 bases left between them. Germline-derived CDR1 and CDR2 are SNHLY and FYNNEI. In DNA, the CDR3 is TGTGCCAGCAGTGGCCGGCCTAACTATGGCTACACCTTC. Encoded protein: CASSGRPNYGYTF.

The chain joins TRBV6-6 to TRBJ1-5, with D uncertain. The CDR3 sequence is 14 residues long. From germline, CDR1 is MNHNY and CDR2 SVGAGI (reference sequence). V lost 2 bases to trimming and J lost 2 bases, with 7 bases between them. The DNA of the CDR3 is TGTGCCAGCAGTTACCCGCCGGGCAATCAGCCCCAGCATTTT. Translating gives CASSYPPGNQPQHF.

Notes on this clone: A much larger clone differs by one base, so this may be a read error. The CDR3 coding sequence is TGTGCCAGCAGTCCCCAGGGGGACACTGAAGCTTTCTTT. The encoded protein is CASSPQGDTEAFF. V is TRBV7-9 and J is TRBJ1-1; 7 bases align to TRBD1. CDR3 size: 13 residues. Germline-derived CDR1 and CDR2 are SEHNR and FQNEAQ (reference sequence). With V trimmed by 6 bases and J by 3 bases, 4 bases remained unmatched.

The chain recombines TRBV28 with TRBJ2-1; D is undetermined. Trimming removed 2 bases from V and 6 bases from J, with 8 bases in between. CDR3 length: 13 residues. Germline CDR1 MDHEN, CDR2 SYDVKM. The CDR3 nucleotides read TGTGCCAGCAGTTTAACCACCTTCAATGAGCAGTTCTTC. It codes for CASSLTTFNEQFF. The variable domain in full, with the rest retrieved from reference TRBV28 and TRBJ2-1, is DVKVTQSSRYLVKRTGEKVFLECVQDMDHENMFWYRQDPGLGLRLIYFSYDVKMKEKGDIPEGYSVSREKKERFSLILESASTNQTSMYLCASSLTTFNEQFFGPGTRLTVL.

The rearrangement uses TRBV5-8 and TRBJ2-7; D tentatively reads TRBD1 or TRBD2 (5 bases each). With 4 bases removed from V and 2 bases from J, the gap between germline ends came to 13 bases. The CDR3 length is 14 residues. Germline V gene lookup returns CDR1 SGHTS and CDR2 YDEGEE. The chain's CDR3 is CASSMGVGAYEQYF. CDR3 DNA sequence: TGTGCCAGCAGCATGGGGGTGGGGGCCTACGAGCAGTACTTC. The full variable domain, completed using reference TRBV5-8 and TRBJ2-7, is EAGVTQSPTHLIKTRGQQATLRCSPISGHTSVYWYQQALGLGLQFLLWYDEGEERNRGNFPPRFSGRQFPNYSSELNVNALELEDSALYLCASSMGVGAYEQYFGPGTRLTVT.

This chain uses TRBV6-4 with TRBJ1-2; D may be TRBD1 (5 bases). The CDR3 is 14 residues long. V shed 6 bases and J shed 5 bases, with 16 bases lying between them. Germline CDR1 is MRHNA and CDR2 is SNTAGT. The CDR3 bases are TGTGCCAGCAGCCAGGATGACAGTAGTTATGGCTACACCTTC. It translates to CASSQDDSSYGYTF.

This rearrangement joins TRBV5-1 to TRBJ2-1; D unclear. Trimming removed 0 bases from V and 8 bases from J, with 15 bases in between. Germline V gives CDR1 SGHRS, CDR2 YFSETQ. The CDR3 length is 15 residues. DNA for the CDR3: TGCGCCAGCAGCTTGGGAGTGGGTAAAACCGATGAGCAGTTCTTC. Encoded protein: CASSLGVGKTDEQFF. Full variable domain (remainder filled in from reference TRBV5-1 and TRBJ2-1): KAGVTQTPRYLIKTRGQQVTLSCSPISGHRSVSWYQQTPGQGLQFLFEYFSETQRNKGNFPGRFSGRQFSNSRSEMNVSTLELGDSALYLCASSLGVGKTDEQFFGPGTRLTVL.

V and J are TRBV9 and TRBJ1-1; no clear D gene. CDR1 is SGDLS, CDR2 YYNGEE, per germline. The CDR3 runs 16 residues. V shed 4 bases and J shed 1 base, with 17 bases lying between them. The CDR3 loop reads CASSPQPVTGNTEAFF. CDR3 sequence (DNA): TGTGCCAGCAGCCCACAGCCGGTCACGGGGAACACTGAAGCTTTCTTT.

This clone was counted only a few times. The J gene is TRBJ2-7, the V gene TRBV5-1; TRBD2 aligns across 13 bases. CDR3 size: 16 residues. CDR1 and CDR2 (germline): SGHRS, YFSETQ. V shed 4 bases and J 5 bases; nucleotides not matched to a gene: 9. The DNA of the CDR3 is TGCGCCAGCAGCCCAGGACTAGCGGGAGTTGGGGACGAGCAGTACGTC. Translated, it gives CASSPGLAGVGDEQYV.

The V gene is TRBV9, the J gene TRBJ2-1; TRBD2 might be the D (5 bases). The CDR3 sequence is 15 residues long. Germline V gene lookup returns CDR1 SGDLS and CDR2 YYNGEE. Between the trimmed V and J ends, which lost 3 bases and 1 base, there was a span of 11 bases. CDR3 DNA sequence: TGTGCCAGCAGCGGAGTGAGAGGGTCCTACAATGAGCAGTTCTTC. Its protein product is CASSGVRGSYNEQFF.

This chain links TRBV29-1 with TRBJ1-1; TRBD1 might be the D (6 bases). CDR3 length equals 13 residues. V lost 6 bases to trimming and J lost 5 bases, with 16 bases between them. Germline CDR1 is SQVTM and CDR2 is ANQGSEA. As DNA, the CDR3 is TGCAGCGTGGTCATGGGGGCTGGGACTGAAGCTTTCTTT. Its translation is CSVVMGAGTEAFF.

The V gene is TRBV19, the J gene TRBJ1-2, with D perhaps matching TRBD1 (6 bases). Germline V gene lookup returns CDR1 LNHDA and CDR2 SQIVND (reference sequence). The CDR3 has 13 amino acids. V was shortened by 5 bases and J by 12 bases, with 19 bases between the two germline ends. This chain's CDR3 is CASSSIQGIGHTF. The CDR3 DNA follows: TGTGCCAGTAGTTCGATACAGGGTATCGGTCACACCTTC.

V usage is TRBV6-5 and J usage is TRBJ2-3; TRBD2 aligns across 7 bases. The CDR3 loop spans 16 amino acids. The V gene end was trimmed by 2 bases and the J gene end by 5 bases; junction bases not matched to a gene: 10. Germline CDR1 is MNHEY and CDR2 is SVGAGI. CDR3 loop: CASSYRSGKLGDTQYF. CDR3 sequence (DNA): TGTGCCAGCAGTTACCGCAGCGGGAAGCTAGGAGATACGCAGTATTTT.

This chain links TRBV28 with TRBJ1-1, with 7 bases matching TRBD1. V was clipped by 5 bases and J by 2 bases; unmatched bases: 5. Germline V gene sequence: CDR1 MDHEN, CDR2 SYDVKM. The CDR3 sequence is 14 residues long. The CDR3 DNA follows: TGTGCCAGCAGTCCAGGGACAGCTAACACTGAAGCTTTCTTT. Protein product: CASSPGTANTEAFF.

The chain couples TRBV3-1 (or the pseudogene TRBV3-2) to TRBJ1-6, with D uncertain. The length of the CDR3 is 12 residues. CDR1 LGHDT and CDR2 YNNKEL come from the germline V gene (reference sequence). The ends were cut back, 0 bases at V and 9 bases at J, with 3 bases in the middle. The CDR3 spells CASSQDPSPLHF. The CDR3 DNA follows: TGTGCCAGCAGCCAAGATCCTTCACCCCTCCACTTT.

This clone came up once. This rearrangement joins TRBV4-3 to TRBJ1-5; D not resolved. The CDR3 extends over 15 amino acids. CDR1 and CDR2 from the germline V gene are LGHNA and YSLEER. V lost 0 bases, J lost 0 bases, and 6 bases lay in between. DNA for the CDR3: TGCGCCAGCAGCCAAGAAGCCGATAGCAATCAGCCCCAGCATTTT. Amino acid sequence: CASSQEADSNQPQHF.

This clone appeared once. The V gene is TRBV7-9, the J gene TRBJ1-2; no clear D. V lost 5 bases, J lost 8 bases, and 9 bases lay in between. Per germline, CDR1 SEHNR and CDR2 FQNEAQ (reference sequence). The CDR3 spans 11 residues. The CDR3 protein is CASSIGMGYTF. The CDR3 DNA follows: TGTGCCAGCAGCATAGGGATGGGCTACACCTTC.

The chain joins TRBV7-8 to TRBJ1-1; D is possibly TRBD1 (6 bases). V dropped 3 bases and J dropped 4 bases, with 12 bases sitting between them. Germline V gene data show CDR1 as SGHVS and CDR2 as FQNEAQ. This CDR3 is 14 amino acids long. CDR3 sequence reads: CASSLGASGTEAFF. The CDR3 nucleotides read TGTGCCAGCAGCTTGGGGGCCTCGGGCACTGAAGCTTTCTTT. The complete variable domain, with remaining parts taken from reference TRBV7-8 and TRBJ1-1, reads GAGVSQSPRYKVAKRGQDVALRCDPISGHVSLFWYQQALGQGPEFLTYFQNEAQLDKSGLPSDRFFAERPEGSVSTLKIQRTQQEDSAVYLCASSLGASGTEAFFGQGTRLTVV.

The chain recombines TRBV30 with TRBJ1-5; TRBD1 agrees at 9 bases. This CDR3 has 16 amino acids. Germline V CDR1 and CDR2: GTSNPN, SVGIG (reference sequence). The V segment lost 0 bases and the J segment 4 bases; nucleotides outside the gene matches: 7. Written as DNA, the CDR3 is TGTGCCTGGAGTGTACGTACCGGGACAGGGAATCAGCCCCAGCATTTT. Its translation: CAWSVRTGTGNQPQHF.

The chain links TRBV24-1 to TRBJ1-4, with 10 positions matching TRBD1. The ends lost 6 bases at V and 7 bases at J; junction bases unmatched: 7. The germline V gene encodes CDR1 KGHDR and CDR2 SFDVKD. CDR3 length equals 15 residues. The CDR3 DNA reads as TGTGCCACCAGTACTTCGACAGGGGGCTTTGAAAAACTGTTTTTT. Translation: CATSTSTGGFEKLFF.

This sequence joins TRBV29-1 and TRBJ1-1; D is unresolved. CDR1 and CDR2 from the germline V gene are SQVTM and ANQGSEA. This CDR3 region has 13 residues. V dropped 4 bases and J dropped 1 base, with 10 bases sitting between them. The CDR3 DNA is TGCAGCGTTGGGAGTCTATGGAACACTGAAGCTTTCTTT. Its protein is CSVGSLWNTEAFF.